A single sample gave rise to the 10 T cell receptor beta chains below, sequenced in a study of blood T cell repertoires in COVID-19. Profiled with immunoSEQ multiplex PCR; TCRdb holds only in-frame clones, not every one. Here the sample spans under 300,000 clones, around four fifths being singletons. The sequencing sample was made of peripheral blood. These receptors were obtained from a man aged 45 to 65 with acute or convalescent COVID-19.

The V call is TRBV9, the J call TRBJ2-7; 7 nucleotides line up with TRBD1. The CDR3 sequence is 14 residues long. The germline V gene encodes CDR1 SGDLS and CDR2 YYNGEE. V dropped 3 bases and J dropped 3; count of bases not matched to a gene: 6. The CDR3 DNA is TGTGCCAGCAGCGCCGGGACAGAAATCTACGAGCAGTACTTC. Residues: CASSAGTEIYEQYF. The complete variable domain, with remaining parts taken from reference TRBV9 and TRBJ2-7, reads DSGVTQTPKHLITATGQRVTLRCSPRSGDLSVYWYQQSLDQGLQFLIQYYNGEERAKGNILERFSAQQFPDLHSELNLSSLELGDSALYFCASSAGTEIYEQYFGPGTRLTVT.

The CDR3 DNA follows: TGTGCCAGCAGCTTAGGAGGCAATTTCAATGAGCAGTTCTTC. Amino acid sequence: CASSLGGNFNEQFF. The chain uses TRBV7-3 and TRBJ2-1; D may be TRBD2 (5 bases). In germline, CDR1 is SGHTA, CDR2 FQGTGA. The CDR3 has 14 amino acids. The V gene lost 2 bases and the J gene lost 6 bases, with 11 bases spanning the gap.

The rearrangement uses TRBV27 and TRBJ2-7; 11 bases align to TRBD2. Germline lookup yields CDR1 MNHEY and CDR2 SMNVEV (reference sequence). The CDR3 contains 15 residues. V lost 5 bases and J lost 2; bases outside the gene matches: 5. The CDR3 region is CASSLGLAATYEQYF. CDR3 DNA: TGTGCCAGCAGTCTGGGACTAGCGGCTACCTACGAGCAGTACTTC.

The count of this clone is one. V and J are TRBV5-8 and TRBJ2-7; weak D call: TRBD1 (6 bases). The ends were cut back, 4 bases at V and 0 bases at J, with 14 bases in the middle. Germline CDR1 SGHTS, CDR2 YDEGEE. The CDR3 extends over 15 amino acids. The CDR3 sequence is CASSGRAGASYEQYF. The CDR3 region has the DNA TGTGCCAGCAGCGGCCGGGCAGGGGCCTCCTACGAGCAGTACTTC.

The chain is built from TRBV4-1 and TRBJ1-1; the D gene is possibly TRBD1 (6 bases). Germline assignment: CDR1 MGHRA and CDR2 YSYEKL. Trimming stripped 4 bases from V and 3 bases from J, with 15 bases between. The CDR3 sequence is 15 residues long. The chain's CDR3 is CASSRVQGPYTEAFF. Written as DNA, the CDR3 is TGCGCCAGCAGCCGGGTACAGGGACCTTACACTGAAGCTTTCTTT.

The CDR3 spells CASSMFRVDNQPQHF. CDR3 coding DNA: TGTGCCAGTAGTATGTTCAGGGTGGACAATCAGCCCCAGCATTTT. The chain has TRBV19 and TRBJ1-5; a possible D gene is TRBD1 (5 bases). Germline values: CDR1 LNHDA, CDR2 SQIVND (reference sequence). V was clipped by 3 bases and J by 3 bases, with 12 bases between them. The CDR3 totals 15 residues.

The rearrangement links TRBV5-1 to TRBJ2-2, with 8 nucleotides matching TRBD1. CDR1 is SGHRS, CDR2 YFSETQ, per germline. The CDR3 covers 13 residues. After removal of 3 bases from V and 5 bases from J, the junction contained 0 bases not matched to a gene. The CDR3 region has the DNA TGCGCCAGCAGCTGGACAGGGACCGGGGAGCTGTTTTTT. Translated: CASSWTGTGELFF.

V is TRBV27 and J is TRBJ2-7, with 9 bases lining up with TRBD1. V lost 6 bases, J lost 5 bases, and 11 bases stayed unmatched. CDR1 MNHEY and CDR2 SMNVEV come from the germline V gene (reference sequence). The CDR3 contains 15 residues. In nucleotides, the CDR3 is TGTGCCAGCAGGGTCCCGGGACAGGGATTCCACGAGCAGTACTTC. This codes for CASRVPGQGFHEQYF.

The gene calls are TRBV11-2 and TRBJ2-7; D perhaps matches TRBD1 (6 bases). The length of the CDR3 is 13 residues. Trimming removed 5 bases from V and 3 bases from J, with 11 bases in between. From germline, CDR1 is SGHAT and CDR2 FQNNGV. In nucleotides, the CDR3 is TGTGCCAGCAGCAAAGGACAGATCTACGAGCAGTACTTC. This sequence encodes CASSKGQIYEQYF.

The rearrangement uses TRBV14 and TRBJ1-3, with no clear D. V was trimmed by 3 bases and J by 0 bases, leaving 6 bases between them. Germline V lookup: CDR1 SGHDN, CDR2 FVKESK. This CDR3 contains 14 residues. CDR3 in amino acids: CASSHLFSGNTIYF. CDR3 nucleotides: TGTGCCAGCAGCCACCTCTTCTCTGGAAACACCATATATTTT.